These 30 T cell receptor beta chains share one sample of origin, sequenced in a study of T cells in Graves' hyperthyroidism and ophthalmopathy. TCR beta CDR3 sequences were amplified from RNA transcripts. The TCR CDR3 first-round RT-PCR relied on the HTBI primer set. One entry per CDR3 protein results from TCRdb running MiXCR on the multiplex PCR reads. The table records 450,000 to 650,000 distinct CDR3 sequences, approximately 17% of them present only once. The specimen was blood. The source is a woman aged 18-29 years with Graves' ophthalmopathy.

The table lists this clonotype with many counts. V gene TRBV12-3 or TRBV12-4 combines with J gene TRBJ1-1; the match to TRBD1 covers 7 bases. V lost 7 bases and J lost 4; bases outside the gene matches: 12. The CDR3 runs 15 residues. CDR3 amino acids: CASTKRQGRITEAFF. The CDR3 DNA follows: TGTGCCAGCACCAAGCGACAGGGACGGATCACTGAAGCTTTCTTT.

This clonotype was counted between two and nine times. The chain employs TRBV15 and TRBJ1-2, with D possibly TRBD1 on 6 matching bases. This CDR3 comprises 16 residues. V was shortened by 0 bases and J by 7 bases, with 18 bases between the two germline ends. Per germline, CDR1 LNHNV and CDR2 YYDKDF (reference sequence). CDR3 DNA sequence: TGTGCCACCAGCAGAGATAATGGCCCAGACAGGAGTGGCTACACCTTC. Its protein product is CATSRDNGPDRSGYTF.

The chain joins TRBV20-1 to TRBJ2-7, with D unresolved. Germline V gives CDR1 DFQATT, CDR2 SNEGSKA (reference sequence). V lost 0 bases and J 0 bases, leaving 6 bases between the germline ends. This CDR3 comprises 13 residues. DNA of the CDR3: TGCAGTGCTAGAGACACAAGCTCCTACGAGCAGTACTTC. It translates to CSARDTSSYEQYF.

This clonotype was seen more than once but under ten times. The gene calls are TRBV6-1 and TRBJ1-1; D call uncertain. Trimming removed 7 bases from V and 3 bases from J, with 9 bases in between. Looked up from germline, CDR1 is MNHNS and CDR2 is SASEGT. The CDR3 sequence is 12 residues long. CDR3 region: CASIDGYTEAFF. The DNA of the CDR3 is TGTGCCAGCATTGACGGGTACACTGAAGCTTTCTTT.

This clonotype was seen at least ten times. The chain has TRBV13 and TRBJ2-7; TRBD2 is a possible D gene (6 bases). The V end was cut by 0 bases, the J end by 4 bases, with 13 bases between. Germline values: CDR1 PRHDT, CDR2 FYEKMQ (reference sequence). The CDR3 runs to 15 residues. The CDR3 loop reads CASSLGGGLAYEQYF. The CDR3 bases are TGTGCCAGCAGCTTAGGCGGGGGTTTGGCATACGAGCAGTACTTC.

At least ten counts were recorded for this clonotype. This sequence joins TRBV12-3 or TRBV12-4 and TRBJ2-3, with 7 bases that match TRBD1. V lost 3 bases, J lost 1 base, and 4 bases stayed unmatched. This CDR3 is 15 amino acids long. CDR3 residues: CASSFEGAGTDTQYF. CDR3 nucleotide sequence: TGTGCCAGCAGTTTCGAGGGGGCTGGCACAGATACGCAGTATTTT.

This clonotype has a count of ten or more. The gene calls are TRBV29-1 and TRBJ1-1; D unclear. Germline lookup yields CDR1 SQVTM and CDR2 ANQGSEA. There are 12 residues in the CDR3. V was cut by 6 bases and J by 2 bases, with 10 bases left in between. Here the CDR3 DNA reads TGCAGCGTCTGCGTTGTTAACACTGAAGCTTTCTTT. Protein sequence: CSVCVVNTEAFF.

This clonotype was counted at least ten times. J is TRBJ2-1 and V is TRBV6-2 or TRBV6-3, with 10 nucleotides matching TRBD2. The CDR3 has 19 amino acids. Trimming at V came to 8 bases and at J to 4 bases, leaving 20 bases not matched to a gene. Germline V gene data show CDR1 as MNHEY and CDR2 as SVGEGT. CDR3: CASLAEEASGRNGYNEQFF. The CDR3, as DNA: TGTGCCAGCTTAGCTGAAGAAGCTAGCGGGAGAAACGGGTACAATGAGCAGTTCTTC.

This clonotype was recorded many times. V usage is TRBV2 and J usage is TRBJ1-6; 10 nucleotides line up with TRBD1. V was pared by 1 base and J by 9 bases, with 6 bases of the junction left unmatched. The CDR3 is 16 residues long. Per the germline V gene, CDR1 is SNHLY and CDR2 is FYNNEI. As DNA, the CDR3 is TGTGCCAGCAGTGAAGGTCCGGGACAGGGGAGTTCACCCCTCCACTTT. This gives the protein CASSEGPGQGSSPLHF. Full variable domain (outside the CDR3, taken from reference TRBV2 and TRBJ1-6): EPEVTQTPSHQVTQMGQEVILRCVPISNHLYFYWYRQILGQKVEFLVSFYNNEISEKSEIFDDQFSVERPDGSNFTLKIRSTKLEDSAMYFCASSEGPGQGSSPLHFGNGTRLTVT.

This clonotype was detected many times. The gene calls are TRBV20-1 and TRBJ1-4; 9 nucleotides line up with TRBD1. Unmatched junction bases numbered 7, after V lost 6 bases and J lost 5 bases. The CDR3 consists of 14 residues. Germline V gives CDR1 DFQATT, CDR2 SNEGSKA (reference sequence). This CDR3 reads CSAKNRGLNEKLFF. The CDR3 nucleotides are TGCAGTGCAAAAAACAGGGGGCTGAATGAAAAACTGTTTTTT.

Of note for this clonotype: This may arise from a read error, as a much more abundant clone is one base away. As the CDR3 is not closed by the conserved phenylalanine or tryptophan, this likely results from a read error. V usage is TRBV28 and J usage is TRBJ1-1; 7 nucleotides line up with TRBD1. Germline loops: CDR1 MDHEN, CDR2 SYDVKM. There are 15 residues in the CDR3. J gave up 6 bases and V 5 bases, and 12 bases lay outside the gene matches. CDR3 sequence reads: CASSPHDREVAEAFL. In nucleotides, the CDR3 is TGTGCCAGCAGTCCCCACGACAGGGAGGTAGCTGAAGCTTTCCTT.

Only a few counts were recorded for this clonotype. J is TRBJ1-3 and V is TRBV7-9, with 7 positions matching TRBD1. Germline V CDR1 and CDR2: SEHNR, FQNEAQ (reference sequence). The length of the CDR3 is 17 residues. Trimming at V came to 3 bases and at J to 3 bases, leaving 11 bases not matched to a gene. Here the CDR3 reads CASSLGQYGVVGNTIYF. The CDR3 nucleotides are TGTGCCAGCAGCTTGGGACAGTATGGGGTAGTTGGAAACACCATATATTTT.

This chain connects TRBV19 to TRBJ1-5, with 8 bases aligning to TRBD1. CDR3 length: 16 residues. J was trimmed by 4 bases and V by 8 bases; bases with no gene match: 13. Germline V gene lookup returns CDR1 LNHDA and CDR2 SQIVND (reference sequence). CDR3 amino acids: CASLSTDRVGNQPQHF. CDR3 bases: TGTGCCAGTCTATCAACGGACAGGGTAGGAAATCAGCCCCAGCATTTT.

The table lists this clonotype with many counts. This chain uses TRBV12-3 or TRBV12-4 with TRBJ1-1, with 10 positions matching TRBD1. This CDR3 contains 14 residues. V trimming: 3 bases; J trimming: 7 bases; junction bases outside the gene matches: 5. CDR3 sequence (DNA): TGTGCCAGCAGTTTGGGGGACAGGGGAGGTGAAGCTTTCTTT. This translates into CASSLGDRGGEAFF.

This chain links TRBV6-1 with TRBJ2-2; D is unclear. Trimming shortened V by 0 bases and J by 3 bases, and 5 bases separated the two germline ends. The CDR3 totals 14 residues. CDR1 is MNHNS, CDR2 SASEGT, per germline. The CDR3 nucleotides are TGTGCCAGCAGTGAAGCCTTGGACACCGGGGAGCTGTTTTTT. It codes for CASSEALDTGELFF.

This rearrangement joins TRBV5-1 to TRBJ2-1; 7 bases are shared with TRBD2. The V gene's germline CDR1 is SGHRS and CDR2 YFSETQ. V was pared by 0 bases and J by 5 bases, with 5 bases of the junction left unmatched. The CDR3 length is 15 residues. This CDR3 is CASSLGSAGNNEQFF. In DNA form, the CDR3 reads TGCGCCAGCAGCTTGGGTTCAGCGGGAAACAATGAGCAGTTCTTC.

On this clonotype itself: It may be a read error: a sequence one base away is much more abundant. The V and J genes are TRBV5-5 and TRBJ2-3, with D perhaps assigned TRBD1 or TRBD2 (7 bases each). CDR1 and CDR2 from the germline V gene are SGHKS and YYEKEE (reference sequence). CDR3 length equals 17 residues. In DNA, the CDR3 is TGTGTCAGCAGCCGCTGGGGGGGACAGACCGATGGAGATACGCAGTATTTT. Translating it yields CVSSRWGGQTDGDTQYF.

This clonotype was observed at least ten times. This rearrangement joins TRBV6-2 or TRBV6-3 to TRBJ2-7; 8 bases map to TRBD1. In germline, CDR1 is MNHEY, CDR2 SVGEGT. V dropped 7 bases and J dropped 3; count of bases not matched to a gene: 8. CDR3 length: 14 amino acids. CDR3 bases: TGTGCCAGCAAACCGGGACAGGAACTCTACGAGCAGTACTTC. Amino acids: CASKPGQELYEQYF.

This clonotype was seen repeatedly, ten times or more. The CDR3: CSARDLVRTSGSFSYNEQFF. The DNA of the CDR3 is TGCAGTGCTAGAGATCTAGTAAGGACTAGCGGGAGTTTCTCCTACAATGAGCAGTTCTTC. The chain has TRBV20-1 and TRBJ2-1, with TRBD2 matching over 13 bases. CDR1 and CDR2 (germline): DFQATT, SNEGSKA (reference sequence). The CDR3 totals 20 residues. Trimming at V came to 0 bases and at J to 0 bases, leaving 11 bases not matched to a gene.

The sample holds many counts of this clonotype. The V gene is TRBV5-1, the J gene TRBJ1-1, with D hard to call. V lost 0 bases, J lost 1 base, and 7 bases lay in between. Germline loops: CDR1 SGHRS, CDR2 YFSETQ. The CDR3 has 14 residues. CDR3 sequence reads: CASSLGRQNTEAFF. The CDR3 DNA is TGCGCCAGCAGCTTGGGCAGGCAGAACACTGAAGCTTTCTTT.

This chain uses TRBV7-9 with TRBJ1-6, with 8 bases that match TRBD1. V lost 5 bases to trimming and J lost 7 bases; unmatched junction nucleotides: 7. This CDR3 contains 15 residues. Germline CDR1 reads SEHNR; CDR2 reads FQNEAQ (reference sequence). The CDR3 loop reads CASSPWTGTNSPLHF. CDR3 DNA: TGTGCCAGCAGCCCATGGACAGGGACAAATTCACCCCTCCACTTT.

This clonotype was picked up many times. The gene calls are TRBV5-1 and TRBJ1-4, with D possibly TRBD1 on 5 matching bases. V was cut by 7 bases and J by 0 bases, with 10 bases left in between. Germline values: CDR1 SGHRS, CDR2 YFSETQ. The CDR3 is 14 amino acids. The CDR3 DNA sequence: TGCGCCAGCGCCACAGGTGCAACTAATGAAAAACTGTTTTTT. As protein: CASATGATNEKLFF.

CDR3 sequence (DNA): TGCGCCAGCAGCTTCCGGCTGGAAACTGAAGCTTTCTTT. Amino acid sequence: CASSFRLETEAFF. This sequence joins TRBV5-1 and TRBJ1-1; no reliable D call. The CDR3 loop spans 13 amino acids. Germline CDR1 SGHRS, CDR2 YFSETQ. V lost 2 bases and J lost 5, with 10 bases in between.

This clonotype came up many times. V is TRBV30 and J is TRBJ2-7; D is undetermined. Trimming shortened V by 1 base and J by 6 bases, and 7 bases separated the two germline ends. The CDR3 spans 11 residues. In germline, CDR1 is GTSNPN, CDR2 SVGIG (reference sequence). CDR3 in amino acids: CAWSAEFEQYF. The CDR3 nucleotides are TGTGCCTGGAGTGCAGAGTTCGAGCAGTACTTC. The full variable domain, rest sourced from reference TRBV30 and TRBJ2-7, is SQTIHQWPATLVQPVGSPLSLECTVEGTSNPNLYWYRQAAGRGLQLLFYSVGIGQISSEVPQNLSASRPQDRQFILSSKKLLLSDSGFYLCAWSAEFEQYFGPGTRLTVT.

This clonotype was counted between two and nine times. The chain uses TRBV20-1 and TRBJ1-4; 8 bases line up with TRBD1. Germline CDR1 is DFQATT and CDR2 is SNEGSKA (reference sequence). There are 14 residues in the CDR3. J gave up 7 bases and V 5 bases, and 9 bases lay outside the gene matches. DNA for the CDR3: TGCAGTGCTGGGAAAACAGGGGGGGGTGAAAAACTGTTTTTT. This gives the protein CSAGKTGGGEKLFF.

This chain uses TRBV30 with TRBJ2-1; D not certain. The CDR3 has 16 amino acids. The germline V gene has CDR1 GTSNPN and CDR2 SVGIG (reference sequence). V was clipped by 3 bases and J by 6 bases, with 21 bases between them. CDR3 region: CAWRAGEELHSNEQFF. DNA of the CDR3: TGTGCCTGGAGGGCCGGTGAGGAACTCCATTCCAATGAGCAGTTCTTC.

This clonotype was detected only a few times. The chain is built from TRBV20-1 and TRBJ2-1; D is tentatively TRBD1 or TRBD2 (5 bases each). V gave up 1 base and J gave up 0 bases, with 10 bases separating them. The V gene's germline CDR1 is DFQATT and CDR2 SNEGSKA (reference sequence). The CDR3 loop spans 15 amino acids. CDR3 residues: CSARAPGTSYNEQFF. The CDR3 nucleotides are TGCAGTGCTAGAGCTCCCGGGACCTCCTACAATGAGCAGTTCTTC.

This chain joins TRBV20-1 and TRBJ1-1; D might be TRBD1 (6 bases). Germline loops: CDR1 DFQATT, CDR2 SNEGSKA (reference sequence). The CDR3 is made up of 14 amino acids. V lost 2 bases, J lost 5 bases, and 15 bases lay in between. The CDR3 protein is CSARFTTGRTEAFF. CDR3 sequence (DNA): TGCAGTGCTAGATTCACCACAGGGAGGACTGAAGCTTTCTTT.

This clonotype was counted between two and nine times. An end of the junction differs from the germline gene, which may be a read error. The chain joins TRBV20-1 to TRBJ2-7, with D possibly being TRBD1 (5 bases). This CDR3 region has 12 residues. Per germline, CDR1 DFQATT and CDR2 SNEGSKA (reference sequence). CDR3 region: CNARGPDYEQYF. The CDR3, as DNA: TGCAATGCTAGGGGTCCGGACTACGAGCAGTACTTC.

This clonotype was picked up many times. CDR3 bases: TGTGCCAGCAATTTGGGACGGACGAACACTGAAGCTTTCTTT. The encoded protein is CASNLGRTNTEAFF. J is TRBJ1-1 and V is TRBV27; maybe TRBD1 (5 bases). The CDR3 has 14 amino acids. Trimming shortened V by 7 bases and J by 1 base, and 13 bases separated the two germline ends. Germline loops: CDR1 MNHEY, CDR2 SMNVEV (reference sequence).